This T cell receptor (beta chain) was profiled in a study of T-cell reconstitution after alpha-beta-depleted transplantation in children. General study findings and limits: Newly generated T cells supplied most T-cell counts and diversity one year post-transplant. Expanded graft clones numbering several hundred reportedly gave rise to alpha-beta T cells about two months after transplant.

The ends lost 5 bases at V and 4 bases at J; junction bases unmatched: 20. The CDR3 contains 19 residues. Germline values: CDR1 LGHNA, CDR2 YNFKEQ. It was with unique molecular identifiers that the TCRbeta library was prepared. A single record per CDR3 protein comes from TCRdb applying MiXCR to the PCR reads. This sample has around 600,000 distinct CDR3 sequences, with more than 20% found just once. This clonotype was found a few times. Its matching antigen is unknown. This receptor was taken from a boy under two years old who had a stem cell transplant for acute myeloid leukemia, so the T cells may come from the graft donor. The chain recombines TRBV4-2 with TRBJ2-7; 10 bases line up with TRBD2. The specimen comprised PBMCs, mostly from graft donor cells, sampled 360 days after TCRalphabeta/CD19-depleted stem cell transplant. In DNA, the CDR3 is TGTGCCAGCAGCGCCGGTAGCGGGGGGAATATAATTATTAGTTACGAGCAGTACTTC. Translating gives CASSAGSGGNIIISYEQYF.